The sequence of this T cell receptor beta chain was determined in a study of regulatory T cells in long-lasting Graves disease. The germline CDR1 and CDR2 sequences are SGHTA and FQGNSA. This CDR3 has 16 amino acids. Worth noting for this clonotype: Its antigen is undetermined. A read error is likely here: a far larger clone is one base away.

Time point indicated: newly diagnosed GD, antithyroid drugs for less than 3 months. RNA extracted from PBMCs served as the sequencing template. Construction of the TCR beta libraries employed iRepertoire HTBI primers in conjunction with Arm-PCR of CDR3 regions. TCRdb fed the multiplex PCR reads into MiXCR, producing one record per CDR3 protein. The table records about 460,000 distinct CDR3 sequences, about 14% of them present only once. Findings of the study overall: Persistent patients shared more public clonotypes (about 2,600) than new patients (about 1,000). Persistent disease preferred TRBV28, TRBJ1-2 and TRBJ2-5.

The same sample was also studied in work on T cells in Graves' hyperthyroidism and ophthalmopathy. This second report adds: Classification by a 13 V-J model distinguished ophthalmopathy from stable hyperthyroidism.

This sequence was found in a woman aged 50 to 60 with Graves disease. This chain uses TRBV7-2 with TRBJ1-5; D call uncertain. The sample here was peripheral blood mononuclear cells (PBMCs), taken at new diagnosis, from a patient treated with antithyroid drugs. CDR3 region: CASSLDLGSSNQPLHF. The CDR3 DNA sequence: TGTGCCAGCAGCTTAGATTTAGGGTCGAGCAATCAGCCCCTGCATTTT.